This T cell receptor beta chain was captured by sequencing in a study of cytomegalovirus exposure and HLA in healthy donors. Study conclusions and caveats: Presence/absence results assume similar sequencing depth per donor, which may not hold. High specificity and sensitivity for cytomegalovirus status were reported for the classifier.

To note about this clone: Its antigen is unknown.

There were likely unrecorded immune exposures, though donors were nominally healthy when sampled. PCR involved 60 Vbeta and 13 Jbeta primers. Libraries were prepared by immunoSEQ multiplex PCR; TCRdb keeps only in-frame clonotypes and omits some of them. The data show 110,000 or so clones, over 60% seen once. The CDR3 sequence is 15 residues long. V lost 4 bases and J lost 4; bases outside the gene matches: 8. Germline V gene data show CDR1 as SGHVS and CDR2 as FNYEAQ. The sample consisted of PBMCs. The TCR was taken from a man in his late teens or twenties in good health and CMV-seropositive. This rearrangement joins TRBV7-6 to TRBJ2-3; 7 bases agree with TRBD1. The CDR3 bases are TGTGCCAGCAGCTCCCGACAGGGTGGGCCAGATACGCAGTATTTT. Protein sequence: CASSSRQGGPDTQYF.